One T cell receptor beta chain is described in this entry. The source of the sample is a study of T cell changes during pregnancy in multiple sclerosis. The assay was immunoSEQ multiplex PCR, and TCRdb's table has in-frame clones only and misses some. The sample shows 60,000 to 70,000 clones, 92% of them seen only once. With V trimmed by 5 bases and J by 1 base, 5 bases remained unmatched. Germline CDR1 LNHDA, CDR2 SQIVND (reference sequence). The CDR3 sequence is 16 residues long. The V and J genes are TRBV19 and TRBJ2-1, with TRBD2 matching 10 bases. The sequencing used peripheral blood, collected in the second trimester of pregnancy. The receptor's source is a female donor in good health, enrolled as a control in a pregnancy study. In DNA, the CDR3 is TGTGCCAGTAGTTTCCTAGCGGGGGCTTCCTACAATGAGCAGTTCTTC. Its protein is CASSFLAGASYNEQFF.